This T cell receptor (beta chain) was captured in a study of cytotoxic CD8 clonotypes in ibrutinib-treated CLL. The protocol was immunoSEQ multiplex PCR, while the TCRdb copy is restricted to in-frame clones and leaves out a portion. Here the sample spans about 140,000 clones, more than 70% being singletons. About this clone: Its antigen remains unknown.

General study findings and limits: Clonality (at baseline) was higher than in age-matched healthy donors and tracked circulating CD8+ T-cell counts.

V lost 5 bases to trimming and J lost 4 bases, with 24 bases between them. This CDR3 region has 17 residues. Per germline, CDR1 SGHVS and CDR2 FNYEAQ. This clonotype was obtained from a human donor with chronic lymphocytic leukemia. This sequence joins TRBV7-6 and TRBJ2-7, with D perhaps being TRBD1 or TRBD2 (6 bases each). This material consisted of PBMCs, taken after 36 months of ibrutinib treatment. The CDR3 here is CASSPTWGAGSRYEQYF. The CDR3 DNA reads as TGTGCCAGCAGCCCGACTTGGGGGGCAGGGTCGCGGTACGAGCAGTACTTC.